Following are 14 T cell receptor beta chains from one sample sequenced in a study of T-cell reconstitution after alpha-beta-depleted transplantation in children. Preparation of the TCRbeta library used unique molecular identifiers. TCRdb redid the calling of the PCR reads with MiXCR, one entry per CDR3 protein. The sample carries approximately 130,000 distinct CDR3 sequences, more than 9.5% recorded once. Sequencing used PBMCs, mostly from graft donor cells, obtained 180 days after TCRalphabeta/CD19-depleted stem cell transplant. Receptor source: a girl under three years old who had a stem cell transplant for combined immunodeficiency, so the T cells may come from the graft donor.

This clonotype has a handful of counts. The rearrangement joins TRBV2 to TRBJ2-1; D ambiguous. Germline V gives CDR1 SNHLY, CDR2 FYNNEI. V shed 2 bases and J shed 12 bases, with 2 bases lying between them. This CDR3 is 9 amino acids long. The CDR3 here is CASSERQFF. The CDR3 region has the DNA TGTGCCAGCAGTGAACGGCAGTTCTTC. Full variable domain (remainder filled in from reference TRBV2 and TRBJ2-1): EPEVTQTPSHQVTQMGQEVILRCVPISNHLYFYWYRQILGQKVEFLVSFYNNEISEKSEIFDDQFSVERPDGSNFTLKIRSTKLEDSAMYFCASSERQFFGPGTRLTVL.

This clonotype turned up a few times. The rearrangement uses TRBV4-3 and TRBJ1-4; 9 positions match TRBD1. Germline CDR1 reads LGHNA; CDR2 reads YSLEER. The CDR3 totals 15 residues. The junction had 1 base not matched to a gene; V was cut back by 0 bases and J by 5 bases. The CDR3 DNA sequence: TGCGCCAGCAGCCAAGAAGGGACAGGGAATGAAAAACTGTTTTTT. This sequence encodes CASSQEGTGNEKLFF.

The CDR3 DNA reads as TGTGCCTCCACTTCCCGCTCCTACAATGAGCAGTTCTTC. Encoded protein: CASTSRSYNEQFF. The J gene is TRBJ2-1, the V gene TRBV30; D is unclear. The V and J ends lost 7 bases and 0 bases respectively, with 10 bases between them. Germline assignment: CDR1 GTSNPN and CDR2 SVGIG (reference sequence). This CDR3 has 13 amino acids.

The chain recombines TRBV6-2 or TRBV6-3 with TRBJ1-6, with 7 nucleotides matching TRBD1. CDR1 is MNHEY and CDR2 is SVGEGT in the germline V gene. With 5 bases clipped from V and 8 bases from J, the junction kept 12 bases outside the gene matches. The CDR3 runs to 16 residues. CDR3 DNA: TGTGCCAGCAGTCCGCCTCCGACAGGGCGTGATTCACCCCTCCACTTT. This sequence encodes CASSPPPTGRDSPLHF.

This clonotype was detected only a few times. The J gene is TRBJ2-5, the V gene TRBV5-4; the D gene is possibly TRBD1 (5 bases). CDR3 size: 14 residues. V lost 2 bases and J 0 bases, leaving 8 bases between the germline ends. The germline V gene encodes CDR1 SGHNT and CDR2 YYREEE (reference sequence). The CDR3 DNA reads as TGTGCCAGCAGCTTAAAACAGGACCAAGAGACCCAGTACTTC. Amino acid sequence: CASSLKQDQETQYF.

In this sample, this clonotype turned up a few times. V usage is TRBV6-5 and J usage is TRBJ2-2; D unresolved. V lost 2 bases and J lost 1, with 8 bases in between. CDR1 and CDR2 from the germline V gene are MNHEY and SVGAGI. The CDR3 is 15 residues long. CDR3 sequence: CASSYAFLNTGELFF. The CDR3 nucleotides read TGTGCCAGCAGTTACGCCTTCCTGAACACCGGGGAGCTGTTTTTT.

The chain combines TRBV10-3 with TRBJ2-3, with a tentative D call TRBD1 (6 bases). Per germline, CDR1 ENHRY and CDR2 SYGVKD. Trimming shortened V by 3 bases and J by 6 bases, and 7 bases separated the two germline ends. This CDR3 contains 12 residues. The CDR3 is CAISERGDTQYF. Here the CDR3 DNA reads TGTGCCATCAGTGAAAGGGGGGATACGCAGTATTTT.

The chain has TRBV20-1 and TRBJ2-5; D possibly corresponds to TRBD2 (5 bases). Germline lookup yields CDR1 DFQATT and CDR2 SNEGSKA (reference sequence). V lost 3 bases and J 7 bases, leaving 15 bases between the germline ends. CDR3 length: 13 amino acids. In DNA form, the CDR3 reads TGCAGTGCTAGCGTCGGCGGGTGGGGGACCCAGTACTTC. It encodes CSASVGGWGTQYF.

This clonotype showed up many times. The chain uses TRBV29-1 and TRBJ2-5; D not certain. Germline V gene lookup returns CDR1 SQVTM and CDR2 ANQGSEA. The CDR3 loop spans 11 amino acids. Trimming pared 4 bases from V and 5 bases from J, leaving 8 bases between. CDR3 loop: CSVGTRETQYF. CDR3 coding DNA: TGCAGCGTTGGGACGCGGGAGACCCAGTACTTC.

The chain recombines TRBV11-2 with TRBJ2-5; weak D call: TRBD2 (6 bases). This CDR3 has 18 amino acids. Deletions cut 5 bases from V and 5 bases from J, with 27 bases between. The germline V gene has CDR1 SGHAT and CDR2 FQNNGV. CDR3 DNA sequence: TGTGCCAGCAGCCCAGGGACTCCGTCCGGAGCTAGTGGGGAGACCCAGTACTTC. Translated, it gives CASSPGTPSGASGETQYF.

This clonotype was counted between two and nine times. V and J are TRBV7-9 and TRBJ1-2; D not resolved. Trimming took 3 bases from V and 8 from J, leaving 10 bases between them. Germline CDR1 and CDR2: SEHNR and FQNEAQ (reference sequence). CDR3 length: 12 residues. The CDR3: CASSFYDGGYTF. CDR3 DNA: TGTGCCAGCAGCTTTTACGACGGCGGCTACACCTTC.

In DNA, the CDR3 is TGTGCCAGCAGCTTATGTGGGGTCTGTGACAGGGAGCGCAATGAGCAGTTCTTC. This encodes CASSLCGVCDRERNEQFF. The chain is built from TRBV11-1 and TRBJ2-1; the match to TRBD1 covers 7 bases. The CDR3 has 18 residues. V was clipped by 2 bases and J by 6 bases; unmatched bases: 16. Germline V CDR1 and CDR2: SGHAT, FQDESV (reference sequence).

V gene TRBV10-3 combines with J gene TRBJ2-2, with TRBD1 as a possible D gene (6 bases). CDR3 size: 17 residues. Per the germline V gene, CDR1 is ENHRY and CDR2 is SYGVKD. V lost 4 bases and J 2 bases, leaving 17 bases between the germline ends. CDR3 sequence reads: CAISGRGGEINTGELFF. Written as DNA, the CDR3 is TGTGCCATCAGTGGAAGAGGGGGAGAAATAAACACCGGGGAGCTGTTTTTT.

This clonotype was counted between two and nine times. The CDR3: CASNHDGGNEQFF. CDR3 bases: TGTGCCAGCAACCACGATGGGGGAAATGAGCAGTTCTTC. This chain joins TRBV27 and TRBJ2-1, with D perhaps being TRBD1 or TRBD2 (5 bases each). Germline V CDR1 and CDR2: MNHEY, SMNVEV (reference sequence). The V end was cut by 7 bases, the J end by 7 bases, with 14 bases between. The CDR3 runs to 13 residues.